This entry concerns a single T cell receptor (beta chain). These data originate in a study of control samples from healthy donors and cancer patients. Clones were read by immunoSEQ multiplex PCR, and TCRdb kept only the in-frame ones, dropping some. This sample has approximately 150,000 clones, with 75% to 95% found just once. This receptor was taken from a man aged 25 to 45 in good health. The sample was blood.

The CDR3 region is CASSQDGARGEKLFF. CDR3 in DNA: TGCGCCAGCAGCCAAGACGGGGCGAGGGGTGAAAAACTGTTTTTT. The chain couples TRBV4-1 to TRBJ1-4; D possibly corresponds to TRBD1 (5 bases). The germline V gene has CDR1 MGHRA and CDR2 YSYEKL. The length of the CDR3 is 15 residues. The ends were cut back, 0 bases at V and 7 bases at J, with 12 bases in the middle.